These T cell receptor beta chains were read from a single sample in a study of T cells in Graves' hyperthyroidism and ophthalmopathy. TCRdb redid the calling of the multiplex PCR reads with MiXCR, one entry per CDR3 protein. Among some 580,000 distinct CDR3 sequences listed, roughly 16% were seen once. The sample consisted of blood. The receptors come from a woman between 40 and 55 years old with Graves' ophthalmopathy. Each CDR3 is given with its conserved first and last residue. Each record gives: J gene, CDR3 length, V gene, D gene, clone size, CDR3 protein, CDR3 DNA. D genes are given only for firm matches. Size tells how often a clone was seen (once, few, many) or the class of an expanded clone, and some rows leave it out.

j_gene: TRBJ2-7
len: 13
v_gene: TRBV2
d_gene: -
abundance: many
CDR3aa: CASERVLSYEQYF
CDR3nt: TGTGCCAGCGAGCGGGTCCTTTCCTACGAGCAGTACTTC

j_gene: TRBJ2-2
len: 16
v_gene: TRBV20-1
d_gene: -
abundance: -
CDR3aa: CSARPVGFRGTGELFF
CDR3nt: TGCAGTGCTAGACCAGTGGGTTTTCGAGGCACCGGGGAGCTGTTTTTT

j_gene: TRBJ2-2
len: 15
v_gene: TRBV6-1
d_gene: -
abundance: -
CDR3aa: CASIVGTGASGELFF
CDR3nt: TGTGCCAGCATTGTTGGGACTGGGGCCTCCGGGGAGCTGTTTTTT

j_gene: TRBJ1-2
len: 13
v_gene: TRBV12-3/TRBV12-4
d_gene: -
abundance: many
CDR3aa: CASAQGSVYGYTF
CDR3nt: TGTGCCAGCGCCCAAGGGTCCGTTTATGGCTACACCTTC

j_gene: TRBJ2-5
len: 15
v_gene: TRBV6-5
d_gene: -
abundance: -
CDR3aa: CASSYSIVTQETQYF
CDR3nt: TGTGCCAGCAGTTACTCGATTGTCACCCAAGAGACCCAGTACTTC

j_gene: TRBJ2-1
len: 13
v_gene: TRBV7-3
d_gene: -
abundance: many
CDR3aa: CASSLTPLTEQFF
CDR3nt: TGTGCCAGCAGCTTAACGCCACTCACTGAGCAGTTCTTC

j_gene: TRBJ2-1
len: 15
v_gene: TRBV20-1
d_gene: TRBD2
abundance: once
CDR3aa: CSARVLAGSYNEQFF
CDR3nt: TGCAGTGCTAGGGTCCTAGCGGGGTCCTACAATGAGCAGTTCTTC

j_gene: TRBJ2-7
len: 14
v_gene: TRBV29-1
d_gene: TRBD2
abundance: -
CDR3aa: CSVTGLAGAYEQYF
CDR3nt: TGCAGCGTCACCGGACTAGCGGGAGCCTACGAGCAGTACTTC

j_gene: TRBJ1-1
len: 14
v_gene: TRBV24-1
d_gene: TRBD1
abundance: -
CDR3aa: CATSDLQSGDRAFF
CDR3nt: TGTGCCACCAGTGATTTGCAATCGGGGGACAGGGCTTTCTTT

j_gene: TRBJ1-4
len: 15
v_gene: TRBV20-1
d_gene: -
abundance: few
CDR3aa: CSARHRHGGLEKLFF
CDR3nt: TGCAGTGCTAGACACCGACACGGGGGGCTTGAAAAACTGTTTTTT

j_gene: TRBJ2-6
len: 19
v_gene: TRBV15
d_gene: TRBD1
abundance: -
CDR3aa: CATSREVAGQGTGANVLTF
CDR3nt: TGTGCCACCAGCAGAGAGGTTGCGGGACAGGGAACTGGGGCCAACGTCCTGACTTTC

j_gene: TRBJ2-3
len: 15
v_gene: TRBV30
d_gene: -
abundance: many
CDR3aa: CAWSHGGLSTDTQYF
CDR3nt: TGTGCCTGGAGTCACGGGGGACTTAGCACAGATACGCAGTATTTT

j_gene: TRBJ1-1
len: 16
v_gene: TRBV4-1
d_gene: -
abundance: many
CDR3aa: CASSFSAREGNTEAFF
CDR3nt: TGCGCCAGCAGCTTTTCAGCTCGGGAGGGAAACACTGAAGCTTTCTTT

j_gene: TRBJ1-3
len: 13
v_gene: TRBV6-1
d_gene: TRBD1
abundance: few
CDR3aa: CAVQGGSGNTIYF
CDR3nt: TGTGCCGTCCAGGGGGGCTCTGGAAACACCATATATTTT

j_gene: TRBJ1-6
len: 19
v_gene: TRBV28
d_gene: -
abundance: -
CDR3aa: CASSPTLGAGSSYNSPLHF
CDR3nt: TGTGCCAGCAGTCCGACTCTGGGGGCGGGGAGCTCCTATAATTCACCCCTCCACTTT

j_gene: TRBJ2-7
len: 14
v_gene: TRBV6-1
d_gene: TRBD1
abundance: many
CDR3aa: CASSKTGVPYEQYF
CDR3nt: TGTGCCAGCAGCAAGACAGGGGTCCCCTACGAGCAGTACTTC

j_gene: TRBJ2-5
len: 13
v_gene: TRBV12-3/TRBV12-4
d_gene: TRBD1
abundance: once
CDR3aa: CATSGTEQETQYF
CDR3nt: TGTGCCACCTCCGGGACAGAGCAAGAGACCCAGTACTTC

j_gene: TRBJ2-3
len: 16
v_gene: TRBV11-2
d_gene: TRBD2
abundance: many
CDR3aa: CASSTTSGPRTDTQYF
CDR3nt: TGTGCCAGCAGCACGACTAGCGGGCCGCGCACAGATACGCAGTATTTT

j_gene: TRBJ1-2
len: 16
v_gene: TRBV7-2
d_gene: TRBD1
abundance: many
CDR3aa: CASSPYRQGTHYGYTF
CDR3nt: TGTGCCAGCAGCCCCTACCGACAGGGGACCCACTATGGCTACACCTTC

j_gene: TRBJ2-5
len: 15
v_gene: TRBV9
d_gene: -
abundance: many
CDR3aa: CASSVGGARGETQYF
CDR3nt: TGTGCCAGCAGCGTAGGGGGGGCTAGGGGAGAGACCCAGTACTTC

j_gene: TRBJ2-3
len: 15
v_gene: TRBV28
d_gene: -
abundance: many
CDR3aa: CASTTASSSTDTQYF
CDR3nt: TGTGCCAGCACCACTGCAAGCTCTAGCACAGATACGCAGTATTTT

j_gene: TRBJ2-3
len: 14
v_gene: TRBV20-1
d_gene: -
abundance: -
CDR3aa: CSAKTPGLTDTQYF
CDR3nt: TGCAGTGCTAAGACTCCAGGACTCACAGATACGCAGTATTTT

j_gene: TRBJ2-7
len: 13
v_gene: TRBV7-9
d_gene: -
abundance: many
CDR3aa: CASSPPPGHEQYF
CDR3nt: TGTGCCAGCAGCCCACCCCCCGGTCACGAGCAGTACTTC

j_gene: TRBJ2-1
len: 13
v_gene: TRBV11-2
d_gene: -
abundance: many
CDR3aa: CASSQTLPNEQFF
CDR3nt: TGTGCCAGCAGTCAAACCCTCCCCAATGAGCAGTTCTTC

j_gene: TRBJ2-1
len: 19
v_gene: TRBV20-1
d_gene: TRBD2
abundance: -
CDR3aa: CSARGQRGVLWSSYNEQFF
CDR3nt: TGCAGTGCTAGAGGTCAGCGGGGCGTACTCTGGAGCTCCTACAATGAGCAGTTCTTC

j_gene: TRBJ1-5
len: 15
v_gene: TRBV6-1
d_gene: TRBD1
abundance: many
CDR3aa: CASTDRAGGNQPQHF
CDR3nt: TGTGCCAGCACTGATCGGGCAGGGGGTAATCAGCCCCAGCATTTT

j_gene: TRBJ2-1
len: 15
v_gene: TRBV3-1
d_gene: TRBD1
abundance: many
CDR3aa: CASSQRRTGADEQFF
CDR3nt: TGTGCCAGCAGCCAAAGGCGGACAGGGGCGGATGAGCAGTTCTTC

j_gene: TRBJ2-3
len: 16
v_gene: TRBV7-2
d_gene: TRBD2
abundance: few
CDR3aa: CASSLRAGGGTDTQYF
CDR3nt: TGTGCCAGCAGCTTAAGAGCGGGGGGCGGCACAGATACGCAGTATTTT

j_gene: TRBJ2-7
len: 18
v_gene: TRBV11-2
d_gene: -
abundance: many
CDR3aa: CASSWDPGRALSSYEQYF
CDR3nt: TGTGCCAGCAGCTGGGACCCGGGAAGGGCCCTATCCTCCTACGAGCAGTACTTC

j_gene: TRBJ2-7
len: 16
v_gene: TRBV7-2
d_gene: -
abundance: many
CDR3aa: CASSARAGTILGEQYF
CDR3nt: TGTGCCAGCAGCGCGAGGGCCGGGACAATTCTGGGCGAGCAGTACTTC

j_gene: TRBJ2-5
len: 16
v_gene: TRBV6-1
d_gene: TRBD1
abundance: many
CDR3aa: CASSNDRTGFRETQYF
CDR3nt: TGTGCCAGCAGTAACGACCGGACAGGGTTTAGGGAGACCCAGTACTTC

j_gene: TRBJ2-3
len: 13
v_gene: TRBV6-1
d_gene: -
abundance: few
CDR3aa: CASRPPATDTQYF
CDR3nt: TGTGCCAGCAGACCCCCCGCCACAGATACGCAGTATTTT

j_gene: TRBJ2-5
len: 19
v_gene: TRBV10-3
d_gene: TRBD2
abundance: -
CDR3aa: CAISESNTIGLAGEETQYF
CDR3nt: TGTGCCATCAGTGAGTCGAATACTATAGGACTAGCGGGAGAAGAGACCCAGTACTTC

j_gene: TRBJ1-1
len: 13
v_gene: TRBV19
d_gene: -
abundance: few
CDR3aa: CARSIKVNTEAFF
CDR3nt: TGTGCCAGAAGTATCAAGGTTAACACTGAAGCTTTCTTT

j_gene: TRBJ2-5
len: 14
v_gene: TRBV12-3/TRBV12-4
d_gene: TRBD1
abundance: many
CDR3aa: CASSTGTAQETQYF
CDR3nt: TGTGCCAGCAGTACCGGGACAGCCCAAGAGACCCAGTACTTC

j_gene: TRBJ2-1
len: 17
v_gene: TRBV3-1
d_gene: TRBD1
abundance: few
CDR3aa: CASSQGAGQGTYNEQFF
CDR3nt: TGTGCCAGCAGCCAAGGCGCGGGACAGGGGACCTACAATGAGCAGTTCTTC

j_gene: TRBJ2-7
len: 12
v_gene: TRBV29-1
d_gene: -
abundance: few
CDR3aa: CSALGDINEQYF
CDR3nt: TGCAGCGCACTAGGCGATATTAACGAGCAGTACTTC

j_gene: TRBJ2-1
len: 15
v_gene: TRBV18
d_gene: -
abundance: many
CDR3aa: CASSLSGPSYNEQFF
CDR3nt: TGTGCCAGCTCACTCAGCGGACCCTCCTACAATGAGCAGTTCTTC

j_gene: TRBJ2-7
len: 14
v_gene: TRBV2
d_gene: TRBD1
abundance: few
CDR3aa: CASRGQGAGYEQYF
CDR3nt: TGTGCCAGCAGAGGACAGGGGGCAGGGTACGAGCAGTACTTC

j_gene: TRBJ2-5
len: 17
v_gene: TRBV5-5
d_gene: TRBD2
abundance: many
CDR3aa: CASSLRTSGRAPETQYF
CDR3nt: TGTGCCAGCAGCTTGAGGACTAGCGGGAGGGCCCCAGAGACCCAGTACTTC

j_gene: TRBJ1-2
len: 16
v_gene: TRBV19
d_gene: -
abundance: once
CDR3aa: CASSTRRGPTDYGYTF
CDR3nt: TGTGCCAGTAGTACCCGAAGAGGGCCCACAGACTATGGCTACACCTTC

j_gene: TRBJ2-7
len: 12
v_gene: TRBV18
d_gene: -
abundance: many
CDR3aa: CASTHLINEQYF
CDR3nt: TGTGCCAGCACCCACCTTATCAACGAGCAGTACTTC

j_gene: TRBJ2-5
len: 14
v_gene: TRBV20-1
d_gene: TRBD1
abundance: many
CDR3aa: CSARGGQGKETQYF
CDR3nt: TGCAGTGCTAGAGGAGGACAGGGAAAAGAGACCCAGTACTTC

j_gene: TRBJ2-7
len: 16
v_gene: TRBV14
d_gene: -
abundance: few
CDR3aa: CASSRAPTGRLYEQYF
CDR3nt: TGTGCCAGCAGCCGAGCCCCCACCGGGAGACTCTACGAGCAGTACTTC

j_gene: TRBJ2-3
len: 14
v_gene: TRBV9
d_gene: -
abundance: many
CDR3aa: CASSVGTSTDTQYF
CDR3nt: TGTGCCAGCAGTGTGGGGACGAGCACAGATACGCAGTATTTT

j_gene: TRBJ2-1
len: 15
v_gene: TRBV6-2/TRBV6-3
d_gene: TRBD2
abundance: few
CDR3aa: CASSSRVAGGNEQFF
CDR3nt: TGTGCCAGCAGTTCCCGGGTAGCGGGAGGCAATGAGCAGTTCTTC

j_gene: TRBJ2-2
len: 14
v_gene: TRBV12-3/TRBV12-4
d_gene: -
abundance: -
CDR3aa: CASSPLGIGGELFF
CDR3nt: TGTGCCAGCAGCCCCCTTGGTATAGGCGGGGAGCTGTTTTTT

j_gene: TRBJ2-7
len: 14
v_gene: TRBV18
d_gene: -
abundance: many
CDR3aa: CASSPPGTPYEQYF
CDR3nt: TGTGCCAGCTCACCCCCCGGGACACCCTACGAGCAGTACTTC

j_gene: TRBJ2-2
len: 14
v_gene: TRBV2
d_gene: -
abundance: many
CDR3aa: CASREGINTGELFF
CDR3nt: TGTGCCAGCAGGGAAGGCATTAACACCGGGGAGCTGTTTTTT

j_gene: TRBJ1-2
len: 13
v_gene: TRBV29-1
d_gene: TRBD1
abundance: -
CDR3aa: CSVDQGDRGGYTF
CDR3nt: TGCAGCGTTGATCAGGGGGACAGGGGAGGCTACACCTTC

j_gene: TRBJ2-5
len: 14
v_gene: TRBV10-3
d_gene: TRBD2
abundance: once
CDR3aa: CATKRGGIQETQYF
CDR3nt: TGTGCCACGAAGCGGGGGGGAATCCAAGAGACCCAGTACTTC

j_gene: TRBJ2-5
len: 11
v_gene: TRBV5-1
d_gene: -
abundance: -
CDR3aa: CASGSQETQYF
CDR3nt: TGCGCCAGCGGGTCCCAAGAGACCCAGTACTTC

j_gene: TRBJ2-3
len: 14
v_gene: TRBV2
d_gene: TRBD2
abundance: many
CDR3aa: CASRTGGGTDTQYF
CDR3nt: TGTGCCAGCCGAACTGGCGGGGGGACAGATACGCAGTATTTT

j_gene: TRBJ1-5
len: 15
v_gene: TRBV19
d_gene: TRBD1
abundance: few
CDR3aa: CASSRTGFGGQPQHF
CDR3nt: TGTGCCAGTAGTAGGACAGGGTTTGGGGGTCAGCCCCAGCATTTT

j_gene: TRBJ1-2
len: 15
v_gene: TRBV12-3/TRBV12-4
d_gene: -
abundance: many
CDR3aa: CASSRRAGTRYGYTF
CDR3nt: TGTGCCAGCAGCCGAAGGGCAGGGACGAGATATGGCTACACCTTC

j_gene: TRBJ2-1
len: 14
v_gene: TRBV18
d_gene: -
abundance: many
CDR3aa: CASSLSGGYNEQFF
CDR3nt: TGTGCCAGCTCACTGTCGGGTGGATACAATGAGCAGTTCTTC

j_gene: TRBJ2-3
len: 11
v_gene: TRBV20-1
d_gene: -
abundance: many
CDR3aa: CSARQGDTQYF
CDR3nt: TGCAGTGCTAGACAGGGAGATACGCAGTATTTT

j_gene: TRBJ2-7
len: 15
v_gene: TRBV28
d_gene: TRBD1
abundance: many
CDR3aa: CASTASRTGKYEQYF
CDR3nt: TGTGCCAGCACCGCTTCCAGGACAGGGAAGTACGAGCAGTACTTC

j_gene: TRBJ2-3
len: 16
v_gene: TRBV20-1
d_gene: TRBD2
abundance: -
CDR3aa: CSARDPLAGETDTQYF
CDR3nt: TGCAGTGCTAGAGACCCACTAGCGGGGGAGACAGATACGCAGTATTTT